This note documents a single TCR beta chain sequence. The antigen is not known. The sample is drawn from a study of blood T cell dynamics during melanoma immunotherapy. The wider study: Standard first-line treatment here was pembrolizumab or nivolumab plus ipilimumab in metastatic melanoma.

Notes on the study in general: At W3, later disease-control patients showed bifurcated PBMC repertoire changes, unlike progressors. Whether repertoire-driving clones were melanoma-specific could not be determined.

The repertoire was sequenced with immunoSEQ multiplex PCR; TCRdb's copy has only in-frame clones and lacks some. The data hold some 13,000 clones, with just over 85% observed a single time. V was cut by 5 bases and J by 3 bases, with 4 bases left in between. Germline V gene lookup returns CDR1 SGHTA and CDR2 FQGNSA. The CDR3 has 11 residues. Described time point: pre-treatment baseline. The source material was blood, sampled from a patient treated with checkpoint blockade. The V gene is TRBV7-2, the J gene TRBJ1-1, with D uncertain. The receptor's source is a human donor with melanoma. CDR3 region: CASSPYTEAFF. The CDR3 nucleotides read TGTGCCAGCAGCCCTTACACTGAAGCTTTCTTT.